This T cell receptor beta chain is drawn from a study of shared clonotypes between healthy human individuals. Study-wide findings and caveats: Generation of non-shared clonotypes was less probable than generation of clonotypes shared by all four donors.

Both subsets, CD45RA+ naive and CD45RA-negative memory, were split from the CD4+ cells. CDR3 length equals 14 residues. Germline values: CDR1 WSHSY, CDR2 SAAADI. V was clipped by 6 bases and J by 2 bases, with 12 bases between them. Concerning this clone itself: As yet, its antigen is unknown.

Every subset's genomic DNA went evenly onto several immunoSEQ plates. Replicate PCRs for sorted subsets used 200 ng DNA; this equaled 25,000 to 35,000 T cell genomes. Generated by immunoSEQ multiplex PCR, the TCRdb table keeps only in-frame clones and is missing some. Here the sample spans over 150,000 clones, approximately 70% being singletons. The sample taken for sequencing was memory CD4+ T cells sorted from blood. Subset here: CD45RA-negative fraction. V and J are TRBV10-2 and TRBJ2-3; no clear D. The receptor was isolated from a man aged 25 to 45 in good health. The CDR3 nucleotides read TGCGCCAGCAGGGACGGTCTCACCACAGATACGCAGTATTTT. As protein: CASRDGLTTDTQYF.